This paragraph covers one TCR beta chain sequence. Study processing details: For nucleated cells, counts were estimated from reference gene primer amplification. Produced via immunoSEQ multiplex PCR; TCRdb's table is partial and in-frame only. V, J and clone size are those of that table, while D and trimming were read from the DNA. The table includes roughly 330,000 clones, 88% detected once. This sample is part of a study of blood T cell repertoires in COVID-19. Study details: The United States, Italy and Spain provided the acute and convalescent COVID-19 samples. The analysed material was cDNA or gDNA that came from T cells, B-cell-depleted T cells, or PBMCs.

This CDR3 spans 15 amino acids. V was pared by 4 bases and J by 6 bases, with 13 bases between. CDR1 is MGHRA and CDR2 is YSYEKL in the germline V gene. The rearrangement uses TRBV4-1 and TRBJ1-6; D is unresolved. The sequence was obtained from a woman in her forties or fifties with active or convalescent COVID-19. Sequences were obtained from peripheral blood. This CDR3 is CASSPRGGLNSPLHF. The CDR3 DNA follows: TGCGCCAGCAGCCCCCGTGGAGGGCTTAATTCACCCCTCCACTTT.